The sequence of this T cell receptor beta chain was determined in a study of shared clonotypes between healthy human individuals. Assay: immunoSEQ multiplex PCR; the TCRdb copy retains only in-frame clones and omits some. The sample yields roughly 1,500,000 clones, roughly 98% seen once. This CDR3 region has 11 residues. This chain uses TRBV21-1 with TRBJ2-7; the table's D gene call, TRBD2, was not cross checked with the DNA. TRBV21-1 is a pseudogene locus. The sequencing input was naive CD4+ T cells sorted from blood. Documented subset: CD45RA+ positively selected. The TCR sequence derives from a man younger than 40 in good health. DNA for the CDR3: TGTGCCAGCAGCCAGCGGTACGAGCAGTACTTC. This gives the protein CASSQRYEQYF.